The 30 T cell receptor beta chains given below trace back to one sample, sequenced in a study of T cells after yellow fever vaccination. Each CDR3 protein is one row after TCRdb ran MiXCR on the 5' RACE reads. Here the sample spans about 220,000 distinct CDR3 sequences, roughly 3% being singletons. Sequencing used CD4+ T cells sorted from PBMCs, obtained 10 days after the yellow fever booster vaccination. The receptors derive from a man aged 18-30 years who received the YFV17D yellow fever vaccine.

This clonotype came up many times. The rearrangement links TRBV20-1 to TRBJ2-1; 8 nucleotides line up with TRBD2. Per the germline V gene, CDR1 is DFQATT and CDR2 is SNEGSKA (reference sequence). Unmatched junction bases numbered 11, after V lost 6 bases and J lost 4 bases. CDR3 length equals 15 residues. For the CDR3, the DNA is TGCAGTGCCTCCAGGAGGAGCGGGGGTTACAATGAGCAGTTCTTC. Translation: CSASRRSGGYNEQFF.

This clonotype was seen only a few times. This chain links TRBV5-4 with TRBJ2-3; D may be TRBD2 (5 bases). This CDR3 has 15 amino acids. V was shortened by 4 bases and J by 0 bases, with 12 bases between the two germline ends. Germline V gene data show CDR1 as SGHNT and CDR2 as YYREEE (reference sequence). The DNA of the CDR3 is TGTGCCAGCAGCCCGGACTCAAAAAGCACAGATACGCAGTATTTT. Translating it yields CASSPDSKSTDTQYF.

The CDR3 here is CASSEEAGRNYQPQHF. DNA for the CDR3: TGTGCCAGCAGTGAAGAGGCAGGGAGGAATTATCAGCCCCAGCATTTT. This chain connects TRBV2 to TRBJ1-5; tentative D call: TRBD1 (5 bases). The CDR3 sequence is 16 residues long. Trimming removed 1 base from V and 5 bases from J, with 15 bases in between. Germline V gene data show CDR1 as SNHLY and CDR2 as FYNNEI. Filled out from reference TRBV2 and TRBJ1-5, the complete variable domain reads EPEVTQTPSHQVTQMGQEVILRCVPISNHLYFYWYRQILGQKVEFLVSFYNNEISEKSEIFDDQFSVERPDGSNFTLKIRSTKLEDSAMYFCASSEEAGRNYQPQHFGDGTRLSIL.

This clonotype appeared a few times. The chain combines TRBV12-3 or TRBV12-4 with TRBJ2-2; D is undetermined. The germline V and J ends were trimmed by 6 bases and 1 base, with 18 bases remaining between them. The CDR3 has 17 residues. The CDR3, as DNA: TGTGCCAGCAGCCATGGGAAATACAGAAGGAACACCGGGGAGCTGTTTTTT. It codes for CASSHGKYRRNTGELFF.

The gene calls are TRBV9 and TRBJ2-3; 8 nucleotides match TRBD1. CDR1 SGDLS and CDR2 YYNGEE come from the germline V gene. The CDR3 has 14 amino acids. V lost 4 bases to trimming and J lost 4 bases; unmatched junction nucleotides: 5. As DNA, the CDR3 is TGTGCCAGCAGCTCTAGGACAGGGTCAGATACGCAGTATTTT. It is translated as CASSSRTGSDTQYF.

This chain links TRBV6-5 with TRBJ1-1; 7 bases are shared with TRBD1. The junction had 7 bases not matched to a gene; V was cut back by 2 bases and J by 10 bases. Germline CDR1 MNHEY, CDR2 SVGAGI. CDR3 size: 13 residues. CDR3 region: CASSYPGTEGAFF. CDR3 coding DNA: TGTGCCAGCAGTTACCCCGGGACAGAAGGAGCTTTCTTT.

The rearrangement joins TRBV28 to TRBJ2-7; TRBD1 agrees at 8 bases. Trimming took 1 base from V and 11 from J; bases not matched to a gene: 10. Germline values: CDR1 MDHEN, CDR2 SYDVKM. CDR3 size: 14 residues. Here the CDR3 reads CASSLSARQQGEYF. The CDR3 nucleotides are TGTGCCAGCAGTTTATCTGCTCGTCAACAGGGGGAGTACTTC.

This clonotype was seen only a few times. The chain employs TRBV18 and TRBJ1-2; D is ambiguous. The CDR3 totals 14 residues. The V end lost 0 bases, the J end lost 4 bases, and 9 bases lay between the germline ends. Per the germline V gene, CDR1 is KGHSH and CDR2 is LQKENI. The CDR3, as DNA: TGTGCCAGCTCACCACCAAATCGGGGCTATGGCTACACCTTC. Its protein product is CASSPPNRGYGYTF.

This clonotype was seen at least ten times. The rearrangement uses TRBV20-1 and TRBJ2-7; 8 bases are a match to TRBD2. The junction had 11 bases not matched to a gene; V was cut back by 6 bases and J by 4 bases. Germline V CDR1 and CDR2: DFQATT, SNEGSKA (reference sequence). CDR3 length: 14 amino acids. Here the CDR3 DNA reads TGCAGTGCCCGGGGCCCCAGCGGGGGATACGAGCAGTACTTC. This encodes CSARGPSGGYEQYF.

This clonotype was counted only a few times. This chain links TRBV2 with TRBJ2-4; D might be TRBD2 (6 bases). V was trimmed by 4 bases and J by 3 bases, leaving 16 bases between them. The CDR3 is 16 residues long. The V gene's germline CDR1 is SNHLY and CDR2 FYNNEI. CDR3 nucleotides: TGTGCCAGCAGTGGCACACCCCGGGGGAGCAAAAACATTCAGTACTTC. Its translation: CASSGTPRGSKNIQYF.

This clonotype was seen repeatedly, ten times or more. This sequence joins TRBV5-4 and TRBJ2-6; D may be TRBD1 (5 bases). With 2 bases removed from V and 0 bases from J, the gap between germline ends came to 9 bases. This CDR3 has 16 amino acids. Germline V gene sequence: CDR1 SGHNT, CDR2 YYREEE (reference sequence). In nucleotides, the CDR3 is TGTGCCAGCAGCTTCTACAGGAACTCTGGGGCCAACGTCCTGACTTTC. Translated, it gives CASSFYRNSGANVLTF.

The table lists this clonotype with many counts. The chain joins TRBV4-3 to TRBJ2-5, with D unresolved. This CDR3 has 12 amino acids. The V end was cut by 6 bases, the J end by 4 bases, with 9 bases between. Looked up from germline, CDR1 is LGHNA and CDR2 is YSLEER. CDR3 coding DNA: TGCGCCAGCAGTCGTGGCAGAGAGACCCAGTACTTC. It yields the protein CASSRGRETQYF.

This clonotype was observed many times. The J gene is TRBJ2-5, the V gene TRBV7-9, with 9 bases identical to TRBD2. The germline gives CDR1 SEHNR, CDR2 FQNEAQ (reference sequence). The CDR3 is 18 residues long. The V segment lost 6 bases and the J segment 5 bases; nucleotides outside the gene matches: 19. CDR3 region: CASRLRASGNPKGETQYF. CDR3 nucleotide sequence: TGTGCCAGCAGACTCCGTGCTAGCGGGAACCCCAAGGGGGAGACCCAGTACTTC.

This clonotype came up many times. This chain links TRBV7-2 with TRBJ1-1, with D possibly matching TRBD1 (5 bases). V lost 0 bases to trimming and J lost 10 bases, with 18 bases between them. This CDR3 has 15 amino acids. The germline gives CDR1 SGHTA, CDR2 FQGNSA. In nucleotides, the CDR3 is TGTGCCAGCAGCTTAGCCCCCGGGACTAGGGTGTTAGCTTTCTTT. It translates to CASSLAPGTRVLAFF.

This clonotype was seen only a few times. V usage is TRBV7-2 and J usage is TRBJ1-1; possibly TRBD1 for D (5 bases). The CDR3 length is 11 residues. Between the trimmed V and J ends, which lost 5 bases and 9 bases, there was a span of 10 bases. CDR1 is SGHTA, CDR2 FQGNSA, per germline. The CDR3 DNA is TGTGCCAGCAGCAAGGGACCCCAAGCTTTCTTT. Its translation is CASSKGPQAFF.

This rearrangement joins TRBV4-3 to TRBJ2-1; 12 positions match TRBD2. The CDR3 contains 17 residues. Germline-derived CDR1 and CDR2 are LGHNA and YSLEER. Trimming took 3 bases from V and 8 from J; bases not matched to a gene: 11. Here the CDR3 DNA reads TGCGCCAGCAGCCAGAAACTAGCGGGGGGCCGGCACCATGAGCAGTTCTTC. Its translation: CASSQKLAGGRHHEQFF.

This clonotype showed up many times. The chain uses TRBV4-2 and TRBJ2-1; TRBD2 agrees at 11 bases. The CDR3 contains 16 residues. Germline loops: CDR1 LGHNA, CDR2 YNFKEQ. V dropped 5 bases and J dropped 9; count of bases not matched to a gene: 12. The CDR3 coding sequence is TGTGCCAGCAGCTCGCGAACTAGCGGGGGACCCCTTGAGCAGTTCTTC. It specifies CASSSRTSGGPLEQFF.

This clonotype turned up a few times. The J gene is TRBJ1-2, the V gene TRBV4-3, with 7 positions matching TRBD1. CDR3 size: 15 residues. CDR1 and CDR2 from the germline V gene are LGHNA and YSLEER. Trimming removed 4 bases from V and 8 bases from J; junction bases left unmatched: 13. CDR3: CASSRNLDRVGGYTF. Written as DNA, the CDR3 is TGCGCCAGCAGCCGGAATCTAGACAGGGTGGGAGGCTACACCTTC.

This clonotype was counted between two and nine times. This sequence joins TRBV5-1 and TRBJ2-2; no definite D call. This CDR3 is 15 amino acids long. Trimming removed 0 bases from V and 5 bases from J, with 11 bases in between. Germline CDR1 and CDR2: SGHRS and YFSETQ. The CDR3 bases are TGCGCCAGCAGCTTGGGGTTTCAGACGACCGGGGAGCTGTTTTTT. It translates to CASSLGFQTTGELFF.

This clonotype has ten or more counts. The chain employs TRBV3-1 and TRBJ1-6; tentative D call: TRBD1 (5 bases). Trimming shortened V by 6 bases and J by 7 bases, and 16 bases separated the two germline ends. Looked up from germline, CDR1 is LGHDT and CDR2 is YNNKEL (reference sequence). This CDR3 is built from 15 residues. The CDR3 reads CASSPPAGTNSPLHF. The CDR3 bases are TGTGCCAGCAGTCCACCAGCGGGGACGAATTCACCCCTCCACTTT.

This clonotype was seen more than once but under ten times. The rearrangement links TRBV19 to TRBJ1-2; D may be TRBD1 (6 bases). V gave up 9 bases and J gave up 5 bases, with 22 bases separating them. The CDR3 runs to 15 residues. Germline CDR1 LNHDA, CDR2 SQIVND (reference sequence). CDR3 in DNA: TGTGCCAGCGGATTTTGGACAGTCCAACGGTATGGCTACACCTTC. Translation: CASGFWTVQRYGYTF.

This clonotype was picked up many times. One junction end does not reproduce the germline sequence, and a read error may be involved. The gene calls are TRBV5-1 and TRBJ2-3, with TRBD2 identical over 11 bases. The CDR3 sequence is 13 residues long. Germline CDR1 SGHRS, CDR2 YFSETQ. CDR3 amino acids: CASSLAGGDTQYF. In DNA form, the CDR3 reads TGTGCCAGCAGCCTAGCGGGAGGAGATACGCAGTATTTT.

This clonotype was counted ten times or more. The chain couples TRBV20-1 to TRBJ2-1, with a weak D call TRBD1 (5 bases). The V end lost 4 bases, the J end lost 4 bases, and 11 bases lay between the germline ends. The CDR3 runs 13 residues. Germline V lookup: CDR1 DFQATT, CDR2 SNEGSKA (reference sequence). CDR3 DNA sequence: TGCAGTGCTATTCAGGGCCTTTACAATGAGCAGTTCTTC. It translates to CSAIQGLYNEQFF.

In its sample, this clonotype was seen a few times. The CDR3 DNA reads as TGTGCCAGCATGGGGGGGCGCTACAATGAGCAGTTCTTC. Translated, it gives CASMGGRYNEQFF. The chain has TRBV5-6 and TRBJ2-1; maybe TRBD2 (7 bases). Trimming removed 6 bases from V and 3 bases from J, with 10 bases in between. Germline values: CDR1 SGHDT, CDR2 YYEEEE. This CDR3 contains 13 residues.

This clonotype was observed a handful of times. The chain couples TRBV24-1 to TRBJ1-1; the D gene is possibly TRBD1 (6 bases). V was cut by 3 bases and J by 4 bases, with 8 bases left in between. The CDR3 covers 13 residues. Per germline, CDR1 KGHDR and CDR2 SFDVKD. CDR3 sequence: CATSDTGFTEAFF. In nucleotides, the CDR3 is TGTGCCACCAGTGATACAGGGTTCACTGAAGCTTTCTTT.

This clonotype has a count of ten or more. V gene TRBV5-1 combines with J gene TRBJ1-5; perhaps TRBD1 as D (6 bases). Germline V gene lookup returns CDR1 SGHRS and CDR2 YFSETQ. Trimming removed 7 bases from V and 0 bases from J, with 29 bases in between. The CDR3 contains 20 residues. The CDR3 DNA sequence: TGCGCCAGCCAACTCAGATGGGGTCCAACAGGGAATTATAGCAATCAGCCCCAGCATTTT. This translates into CASQLRWGPTGNYSNQPQHF.

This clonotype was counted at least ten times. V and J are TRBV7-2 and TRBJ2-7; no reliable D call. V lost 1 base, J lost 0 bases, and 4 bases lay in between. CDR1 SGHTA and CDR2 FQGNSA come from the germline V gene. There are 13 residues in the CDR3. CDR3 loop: CASSLEYSYEQYF. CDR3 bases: TGTGCCAGCAGCTTAGAGTACTCCTACGAGCAGTACTTC.

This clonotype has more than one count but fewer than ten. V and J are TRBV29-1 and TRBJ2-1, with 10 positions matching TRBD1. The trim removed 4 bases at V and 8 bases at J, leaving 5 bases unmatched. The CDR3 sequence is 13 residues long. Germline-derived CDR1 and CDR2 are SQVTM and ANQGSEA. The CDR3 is CSVVGQGLDEQFF. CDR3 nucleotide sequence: TGCAGCGTTGTGGGACAGGGGTTGGATGAGCAGTTCTTC.

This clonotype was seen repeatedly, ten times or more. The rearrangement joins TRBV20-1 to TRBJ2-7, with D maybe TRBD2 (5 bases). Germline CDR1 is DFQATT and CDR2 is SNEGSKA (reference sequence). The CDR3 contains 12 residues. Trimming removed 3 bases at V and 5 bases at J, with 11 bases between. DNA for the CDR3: TGCAGTGCTAGGGCGGGCGGCGACGAGCAGTACTTC. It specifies CSARAGGDEQYF.

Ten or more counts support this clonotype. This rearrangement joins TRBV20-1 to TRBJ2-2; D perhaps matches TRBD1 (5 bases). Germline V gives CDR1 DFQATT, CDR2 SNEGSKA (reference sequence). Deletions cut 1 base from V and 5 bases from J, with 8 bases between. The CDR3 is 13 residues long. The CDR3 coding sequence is TGCAGTGCTAGAGCTCCAGGGACCGGGGAGCTGTTTTTT. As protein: CSARAPGTGELFF.